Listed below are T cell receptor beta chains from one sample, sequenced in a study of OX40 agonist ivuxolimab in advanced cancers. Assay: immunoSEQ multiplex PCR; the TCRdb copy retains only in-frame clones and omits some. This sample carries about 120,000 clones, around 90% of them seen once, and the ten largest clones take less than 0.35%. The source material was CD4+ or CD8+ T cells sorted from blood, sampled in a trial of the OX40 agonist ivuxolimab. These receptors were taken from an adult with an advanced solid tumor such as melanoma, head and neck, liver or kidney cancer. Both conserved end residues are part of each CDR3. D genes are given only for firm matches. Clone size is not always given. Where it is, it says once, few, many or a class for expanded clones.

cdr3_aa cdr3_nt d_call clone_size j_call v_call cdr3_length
CATSRDPGGVSDTQYF TGTGCCACCAGCAGAGATCCAGGGGGGGTCTCAGATACGCAGTATTTT - - TRBJ2-3 TRBV15 16
CASSLAGPKYGYTF TGTGCCAGCAGCTTAGCGGGTCCAAAATATGGCTACACCTTC - - TRBJ1-2 TRBV7-2 14
CASKIRGDSYNEQFF TGCGCCAGCAAAATCAGGGGAGATTCCTACAATGAGCAGTTCTTC - - TRBJ2-1 TRBV5-1 15
CASSFSETQYF TGTGCCAGCAGCTTCTCGGAGACCCAGTACTTC - once TRBJ2-5 TRBV7-8 11
CASSLATGKETQYF TGTGCCAGCAGCTTGGCCACAGGGAAAGAGACCCAGTACTTC - - TRBJ2-5 TRBV5-4 14
CASSLSWRESYEQYF TGTGCCAGCAGTTTGTCGTGGAGGGAGTCCTACGAGCAGTACTTC - - TRBJ2-7 TRBV6-6 15
CASGQGAVYGYTF TGTGCTAGTGGACAGGGGGCTGTCTATGGCTACACCTTC TRBD1 - TRBJ1-2 TRBV12-5 13
CASREDRRGNSPLHF TGTGCCAGCAGGGAGGACAGGCGGGGTAATTCACCCCTCCACTTT TRBD1 - TRBJ1-6 TRBV6-5 15
CASSLRREGPYEQYF TGTGCCAGCAGTTTACGGCGGGAGGGCCCCTACGAGCAGTACTTC TRBD2 - TRBJ2-7 TRBV27 15
CASSPDSMTDTQYF TGTGCCAGCAGCCCCGACAGCATGACAGATACGCAGTATTTT - once TRBJ2-3 TRBV7-2 14
CASSYSGKGGTEAFF TGTGCCAGCAGTTACTCAGGGAAGGGGGGCACTGAAGCTTTCTTT - - TRBJ1-1 TRBV6-5 15
CASSPRTGVEKLFF TGTGCCAGCAGCCCCCGGACAGGGGTTGAAAAACTGTTTTTT TRBD1 once TRBJ1-4 TRBV27 14
CASSSGLRSTQYF TGTGCCAGCAGCTCGGGCCTCAGGAGTACGCAGTATTTT - once TRBJ2-3 TRBV7-2 13
CASSTRTGGEIGQPQHF TGTGCCAGCAGCACGAGGACAGGGGGCGAGATTGGTCAGCCCCAGCATTTT TRBD1 - TRBJ1-5 TRBV7-2 17
CASSSTGLNTEAFF TGCGCCAGCAGCTCGACAGGGTTGAACACTGAAGCTTTCTTT TRBD1 - TRBJ1-1 TRBV5-1 14
CASSNKIRTGTGELFF TGTGCCAGCAGTAATAAAATCCGGACAGGGACCGGGGAGCTGTTTTTT TRBD1 once TRBJ2-2 TRBV7-2 16
CASSADRGSETQYF TGTGCCAGCAGTGCGGACAGGGGGTCGGAGACCCAGTACTTC TRBD1 once TRBJ2-5 TRBV6-1 14
CASSWTSGPNTQYF TGTGCCAGCAGTTGGACTAGCGGGCCGAATACGCAGTATTTT TRBD2 - TRBJ2-3 TRBV6-5 14
CASSLAAIGTEAFF TGTGCCAGCAGCTTAGCCGCTATTGGGACTGAAGCTTTCTTT - - TRBJ1-1 TRBV7-9 14
CASSTYEQYF TGTGCCAGCAGCACCTACGAGCAGTACTTC - - TRBJ2-7 TRBV28 10
CASSTAGGELFF TGTGCCAGCAGCACCGCCGGCGGGGAGCTGTTTTTT - - TRBJ2-2 TRBV7-3 12
CASSESAVEGTEAFF TGTGCCAGCAGTGAGTCCGCGGTGGAAGGGACTGAAGCTTTCTTT - - TRBJ1-1 TRBV6-4 15
CASSYGQRGYGYTF TGTGCCAGCAGCTATGGACAGCGTGGCTATGGCTACACCTTC - - TRBJ1-2 TRBV5-6 14
CAITGAGNYGYTF TGTGCCATCACAGGTGCCGGCAACTATGGCTACACCTTC - - TRBJ1-2 TRBV10-3 13
CASSVGQGPYEQYF TGTGCCAGCAGCGTAGGACAGGGTCCCTACGAGCAGTACTTC TRBD1 - TRBJ2-7 TRBV9 14
CASSQGLASTDTQYF TGTGCCAGCAGCCAGGGACTAGCATCCACAGATACGCAGTATTTT TRBD2 - TRBJ2-3 TRBV5-4 15
CAWSPSFRGNQPQHF TGTGCCTGGAGTCCCTCGTTTCGGGGCAATCAGCCCCAGCATTTT - - TRBJ1-5 TRBV30 15
CASSDRWLGGYPYEQYF TGTGCCAGCAGCGATCGGTGGTTAGGGGGTTACCCCTACGAGCAGTACTTC - - TRBJ2-7 TRBV2 17
CSVQQGVGNQPQHF TGCAGCGTGCAACAGGGGGTGGGCAATCAGCCCCAGCATTTT TRBD1 - TRBJ1-5 TRBV29-1 14
CASSTERTEGKLFF TGTGCCAGCAGCACCGAAAGGACGGAGGGAAAACTGTTTTTT - - TRBJ1-4 TRBV11-2 14
CASSLVEGQGYEQYF TGTGCCAGCAGCTTAGTCGAGGGGCAGGGCTACGAGCAGTACTTC - - TRBJ2-7 TRBV7-2 15
CASSPTAINYGYTF TGCGCCAGCAGCCCGACAGCTATAAACTATGGCTACACCTTC - once TRBJ1-2 TRBV4-3 14
CASSVGGYFDNEQFF TGTGCCAGCAGCGTAGGCGGTTATTTCGACAATGAGCAGTTCTTC - few TRBJ2-1 TRBV9 15
CASSSTSGEYNEQFF TGTGCCAGCAGCTCGACTAGCGGGGAGTACAATGAGCAGTTCTTC TRBD2 - TRBJ2-1 TRBV7-3 15
CAWRIGGGSQGDFYNSPLHF TGTGCCTGGAGAATCGGGGGCGGGTCGCAGGGAGACTTTTATAATTCACCCCTCCACTTT - - TRBJ1-6 TRBV30 20
CASSIRDRGSYQPQHF TGTGCCAGTAGTATCAGGGACAGGGGCTCGTATCAGCCCCAGCATTTT TRBD1 - TRBJ1-5 TRBV19 16
CASSAVGSTDTQYF TGTGCCAGCAGCGCCGTTGGGAGCACAGATACGCAGTATTTT - - TRBJ2-3 TRBV7-8 14
CASSPSGSSYEQYF TGTGCCAGCTCACCTAGCGGGAGCTCCTACGAGCAGTACTTC TRBD2 - TRBJ2-7 TRBV18 14
CASSWDRGWNQPQHF TGTGCCAGTAGTTGGGACAGGGGTTGGAATCAGCCCCAGCATTTT TRBD1 - TRBJ1-5 TRBV19 15
CASSRSPRVMDTQYF TGTGCTAGCAGCCGGTCCCCCCGAGTCATGGATACGCAGTATTTT - - TRBJ2-3 TRBV7-7 15
CASSPRTPSNVLTF TGTGCCAGCTCACCACGGACACCTTCCAACGTCCTGACTTTC - - TRBJ2-6 TRBV18 14
CAWRWEASSGNTIYF TGTGCCTGGAGATGGGAAGCGAGCTCTGGAAACACCATATATTTT - - TRBJ1-3 TRBV30 15
CASSLGTLEAFF TGTGCCAGCAGCTTAGGGACACTTGAAGCTTTCTTT - - TRBJ1-1 TRBV7-2 12
CASSQDQAQNQETQYF TGTGCCAGCAGCCAAGATCAAGCACAGAACCAAGAGACCCAGTACTTC - - TRBJ2-5 TRBV4-2 16
CASSSEQGAPDIQYF TGCGCCAGCAGCTCGGAACAGGGGGCGCCGGACATTCAGTACTTC TRBD1 few TRBJ2-4 TRBV5-1 15
CSALTVSNTGELFF TGCAGCGCTTTGACAGTCTCGAACACCGGGGAGCTGTTTTTT - - TRBJ2-2 TRBV29-1 14
CASSRLANYGYTF TGTGCCAGCAGCCGACTAGCTAACTATGGCTACACCTTC - few TRBJ1-2 TRBV2 13
CASSQLLNTGDGEAFF TGCGCCAGCAGCCAACTTCTAAACACAGGGGATGGAGAGGCTTTCTTT TRBD1 - TRBJ1-1 TRBV4-3 16